Below, 7 T cell receptor beta chains from the same sample are listed, as sequenced in a study of spatial heterogeneity in lung cancer. TCRdb reprocessed the 5' RACE reads via MiXCR and lists one record per CDR3 protein. The profile covers some 21,000 distinct CDR3 sequences, with about 3.3% appearing a single time and 29% taken by the ten largest. Stated time point: sample taken at primary tumor resection. Material: PBMCs, obtained at surgery. The receptors shown here come from a female donor with early-stage non-small cell lung cancer.

At least ten counts were recorded for this clonotype. The J gene is TRBJ2-7, the V gene TRBV27; 8 bases map to TRBD1. J was trimmed by 5 bases and V by 6 bases; bases with no gene match: 9. Looked up from germline, CDR1 is MNHEY and CDR2 is SMNVEV (reference sequence). This CDR3 has 14 residues. The CDR3 sequence is CASRNRGVSHEQYF. In DNA form, the CDR3 reads TGTGCCAGCAGGAACAGGGGGGTATCACACGAGCAGTACTTC.

There are many counts of this clonotype. V gene TRBV29-1 combines with J gene TRBJ2-2; 10 positions match TRBD1. V was pared by 1 base and J by 5 bases, with 7 bases of the junction left unmatched. The CDR3 runs 16 residues. Germline CDR1 reads SQVTM; CDR2 reads ANQGSEA. The CDR3 coding sequence is TGCAGCGTTGAAGCCGCCGGGACAGGGGTTACCGGGGAGCTGTTTTTT. Protein: CSVEAAGTGVTGELFF.

This clonotype has ten or more counts. This rearrangement joins TRBV20-1 to TRBJ2-1; 15 bases match TRBD2. The CDR3 extends over 14 amino acids. Germline V gene data show CDR1 as DFQATT and CDR2 as SNEGSKA (reference sequence). V shed 5 bases, J shed 4 bases, and the junction held 0 bases outside the gene matches. The CDR3 spells CSAGLAGGYNEQFF. The DNA of the CDR3 is TGCAGTGCTGGACTAGCGGGAGGGTACAATGAGCAGTTCTTC.

This clonotype came up many times. V usage is TRBV5-6 and J usage is TRBJ2-1, with TRBD2 matching 12 bases. Per the germline V gene, CDR1 is SGHDT and CDR2 is YYEEEE. V lost 6 bases to trimming and J lost 13 bases; unmatched junction nucleotides: 11. CDR3 length: 14 amino acids. The CDR3 DNA reads TGTGCCAGCACCCTTACTACTAGCGGGAGGAAACAGTTCTTC. Its translation: CASTLTTSGRKQFF. Together with reference TRBV5-6 and TRBJ2-1, the CDR3 gives the full variable domain: DAGVTQSPTHLIKTRGQQVTLRCSPKSGHDTVSWYQQALGQGPQFIFQYYEEEERQRGNFPDRFSGHQFPNYSSELNVNALLLGDSALYLCASTLTTSGRKQFFGPGTRLTVL.

This clonotype occurred many times. V and J are TRBV27 and TRBJ1-5; 7 bases map to TRBD1. J gave up 11 bases and V 6 bases, and 10 bases lay outside the gene matches. The CDR3 is 13 residues long. Germline CDR1 reads MNHEY; CDR2 reads SMNVEV (reference sequence). The CDR3 DNA follows: TGTGCCAGCAGGTCAGGGACAGCCGTAGCCCAGCATTTT. Its protein is CASRSGTAVAQHF.

This clonotype was recorded at least ten times. The chain recombines TRBV5-6 with TRBJ2-4, with 12 bases aligning to TRBD2. The CDR3 totals 19 residues. V was pared by 1 base and J by 8 bases, with 16 bases of the junction left unmatched. CDR1 is SGHDT and CDR2 is YYEEEE in the germline V gene. In DNA form, the CDR3 reads TGTGCCAGCAGCTTGAGTACGAGTCTAGCGGGAGGGCCTCTGGACATTCAGTACTTC. It encodes CASSLSTSLAGGPLDIQYF.

This clonotype was counted many times. V is TRBV5-1 and J is TRBJ1-1; 8 bases are a match to TRBD1. The CDR3 is 14 residues long. Germline trimming cut 2 bases from V and 7 bases from J; bases unmatched to any gene: 7. Germline CDR1 reads SGHRS; CDR2 reads YFSETQ. In DNA, the CDR3 is TGCGCCAGCAGCTTAGGACCAGGGGGCTTTGAAGCTTTCTTT. The encoded protein is CASSLGPGGFEAFF. The variable domain in full, with the rest retrieved from reference TRBV5-1 and TRBJ1-1, is KAGVTQTPRYLIKTRGQQVTLSCSPISGHRSVSWYQQTPGQGLQFLFEYFSETQRNKGNFPGRFSGRQFSNSRSEMNVSTLELGDSALYLCASSLGPGGFEAFFGQGTRLTVV.